These 23 T cell receptor beta chains were all obtained from the same sample, sequenced in a study of vaccination and CD4 T cells after COVID-19. Regarding treatment: roughly 10-day PBMC culture with coronavirus spike peptide pools or control peptides (ViraFEST assay). No antigen has been identified for these receptors. Sequencing of the DNA from cultured CD4+ T cells was carried out with the Oncomine TCR Beta short-read assay. TCRdb reprocessed the PCR reads with MiXCR, giving one entry per CDR3 protein. The table shows about 23,000 distinct CDR3 sequences, with around three fifths occurring only once. Specimen: CD4+ T cells from blood, cultured in vitro. The receptors were gathered from a human donor who had recovered from COVID-19.

For this clonotype: One end of the junction does not line up with germline, which may come from a read error. The chain has TRBV7-9 and TRBJ2-1, with TRBD1 identical over 8 bases. CDR3 size: 16 residues. Looked up from germline, CDR1 is SEHNR and CDR2 is FQNEAQ (reference sequence). The CDR3 protein is CASSLAVQGGNNEQFF. CDR3 DNA sequence: TGCGCCAGCAGCTTGGCCGTACAGGGGGGCAACAATGAGCAGTTCTTC.

The V and J genes are TRBV7-2 and TRBJ1-5; no clear D. The CDR3 sequence is 13 residues long. Deletions cut 3 bases from V and 4 bases from J, with 7 bases between. Germline CDR1 reads SGHTA; CDR2 reads FQGNSA. CDR3 residues: CASSFGINQPQHF. The CDR3 bases are TGTGCCAGCAGCTTTGGCATTAATCAGCCCCAGCATTTT.

The genes are TRBV7-2 and TRBJ2-5; D call uncertain. The CDR3 is 15 residues long. Germline CDR1 and CDR2: SGHTA and FQGNSA. V lost 1 base, J lost 5 bases, and 14 bases lay in between. CDR3 loop: CASSLDRMAMETQYF. The CDR3 nucleotides read TGTGCCAGCAGCTTAGATAGGATGGCAATGGAGACCCAGTACTTC.

The rearrangement links TRBV20-1 to TRBJ2-3; tentative D call: TRBD1 (6 bases). Germline loops: CDR1 DFQATT, CDR2 SNEGSKA (reference sequence). The V gene lost 3 bases and the J gene lost 5 bases, with 15 bases spanning the gap. This CDR3 has 14 amino acids. CDR3 bases: TGCAGTGCTAGTATGGCAGGGGAGATAGATACGCAGTATTTT. It encodes CSASMAGEIDTQYF.

This clonotype was seen only a few times. The rearrangement uses TRBV20-1 and TRBJ1-6; D not resolved. The V end lost 0 bases, the J end lost 4 bases, and 10 bases lay between the germline ends. CDR1 is DFQATT, CDR2 SNEGSKA, per germline (reference sequence). The CDR3 has 15 amino acids. The CDR3: CSARENFEYNSPLHF. In nucleotides, the CDR3 is TGCAGTGCTAGAGAGAATTTCGAGTATAATTCACCCCTCCACTTT.

The rearrangement uses TRBV30 and TRBJ1-6, with 8 bases matching TRBD1. There are 13 residues in the CDR3. Per the germline V gene, CDR1 is GTSNPN and CDR2 is SVGIG (reference sequence). The V segment lost 2 bases and the J segment 10 bases; nucleotides outside the gene matches: 4. This CDR3 is CAWSRQGNSPLHF. The CDR3 DNA reads TGTGCCTGGAGTAGACAGGGGAACTCACCCCTCCACTTT.

The chain has TRBV6-2 or TRBV6-3 and TRBJ2-1, with TRBD2 matching 7 bases. The ends lost 6 bases at V and 7 bases at J; junction bases unmatched: 12. This CDR3 region has 15 residues. Germline values: CDR1 MNHEY, CDR2 SVGEGT. CDR3 in amino acids: CASRSAGVFWNEQFF. The CDR3 region has the DNA TGTGCCAGCAGGTCGGCGGGAGTCTTCTGGAATGAGCAGTTCTTC.

This clonotype was counted once. The rearrangement uses TRBV20-1 and TRBJ2-7; TRBD2 agrees at 9 bases. Trimming at V came to 1 base and at J to 2 bases, leaving 3 bases not matched to a gene. The length of the CDR3 is 14 residues. Germline CDR1 reads DFQATT; CDR2 reads SNEGSKA (reference sequence). CDR3 in DNA: TGCAGTGCTAGAGTCGCGGGAGGGCCCTACGAGCAGTACTTC. This gives the protein CSARVAGGPYEQYF.

The chain links TRBV19 to TRBJ2-3; a possible D gene is TRBD2 (6 bases). CDR3 length: 12 amino acids. The V gene's germline CDR1 is LNHDA and CDR2 SQIVND (reference sequence). Trimming removed 5 bases from V and 7 bases from J, with 10 bases in between. Here the CDR3 reads CASSELAHTQYF. Here the CDR3 DNA reads TGTGCCAGTAGTGAACTAGCCCATACGCAGTATTTT.

This chain links TRBV19 with TRBJ1-2; 10 bases align to TRBD1. The trim removed 5 bases at V and 6 bases at J, leaving 9 bases unmatched. The germline V gene encodes CDR1 LNHDA and CDR2 SQIVND (reference sequence). The CDR3 is made up of 15 amino acids. CDR3 loop: CASSVTLTGGHGYTF. The CDR3, as DNA: TGTGCCAGTAGTGTTACTTTGACAGGGGGCCATGGCTACACCTTC.

This chain links TRBV20-1 with TRBJ1-2; a weak D match, TRBD1 (5 bases). Trimming pared 3 bases from V and 4 bases from J, leaving 12 bases between. Germline V lookup: CDR1 DFQATT, CDR2 SNEGSKA (reference sequence). The CDR3 totals 13 residues. As DNA, the CDR3 is TGCAGTGCTAGGAGTGGGGCTAGCTATGGCTACACCTTC. This codes for CSARSGASYGYTF.

The J gene is TRBJ2-3, the V gene TRBV7-2; D call uncertain. V lost 5 bases to trimming and J lost 3 bases, with 9 bases between them. Germline loops: CDR1 SGHTA, CDR2 FQGNSA. The CDR3 runs to 13 residues. CDR3: CASSPQGTDTQYF. CDR3 nucleotides: TGTGCCAGCAGCCCACAAGGTACAGATACGCAGTATTTT.

The V and J genes are TRBV6-1 and TRBJ1-2, with D tentatively TRBD1 (6 bases). CDR1 is MNHNS and CDR2 is SASEGT in the germline V gene. Trimming took off 6 bases at V and 3 bases at J, with 26 bases between the two ends. The CDR3 spans 18 residues. The CDR3, as DNA: TGTGCCAGCAGCCTCGGGGGGGGGCGCTTGAATTGGGACTATGGCTACACCTTC. Translating gives CASSLGGGRLNWDYGYTF.

This clonotype came up a few times. The V call is TRBV19, the J call TRBJ2-3; 9 nucleotides match TRBD2. Germline assignment: CDR1 LNHDA and CDR2 SQIVND (reference sequence). CDR3 length equals 14 residues. Losses at the gene ends were 7 bases for V and 4 bases for J; bases not matched to a gene: 6. The chain's CDR3 is CASTTGLAPDTQYF. CDR3 in DNA: TGTGCCAGTACCACCGGACTAGCGCCAGATACGCAGTATTTT.

This clonotype has just a few counts. The rearrangement joins TRBV7-6 to TRBJ2-3; D may be TRBD2 (6 bases). The CDR3 has 16 amino acids. CDR1 is SGHVS, CDR2 FNYEAQ, per germline. Trimming took off 5 bases at V and 0 bases at J, with 15 bases between the two ends. DNA of the CDR3: TGTGCCAGCAGCCCCTTGGGCGGGGCGAGCACAGATACGCAGTATTTT. This translates into CASSPLGGASTDTQYF.

The V call is TRBV7-3, the J call TRBJ2-7; TRBD2 matches 13 bases. There are 13 residues in the CDR3. Germline CDR1 reads SGHTA; CDR2 reads FQGTGA. The junction had 2 bases not matched to a gene; V was cut back by 5 bases and J by 7 bases. This chain's CDR3 is CASSGTSGTEQYF. DNA of the CDR3: TGTGCCAGCAGCGGGACTAGCGGGACGGAGCAGTACTTC.

This clonotype appeared a single time. V usage is TRBV6-5 and J usage is TRBJ2-6; D unresolved. V was shortened by 4 bases and J by 1 base, with 8 bases between the two germline ends. CDR3 length: 15 residues. Germline values: CDR1 MNHEY, CDR2 SVGAGI. The DNA of the CDR3 is TGTGCCAGCAGTTCCGCCGGTTCTGGGGCCAACGTCCTGACTTTC. Translated: CASSSAGSGANVLTF.

J is TRBJ1-1 and V is TRBV20-1, with TRBD1 matching over 11 bases. This CDR3 is 12 amino acids long. The V segment lost 5 bases and the J segment 4 bases; nucleotides outside the gene matches: 0. Germline assignment: CDR1 DFQATT and CDR2 SNEGSKA (reference sequence). CDR3 coding DNA: TGCAGTGCTGGACAGGGGGCCACTGAAGCTTTCTTT. This gives the protein CSAGQGATEAFF.

The V gene is TRBV11-3, the J gene TRBJ1-5; perhaps TRBD1 as D (5 bases). Trimming cost V 2 bases and J 1 base, with 6 bases left between them. This CDR3 contains 14 residues. Germline V lookup: CDR1 SGHNT, CDR2 YENEEA. Here the CDR3 DNA reads TGTGCCAGCAGCTTACAGGGAAGCAATCAGCCCCAGCATTTT. It yields the protein CASSLQGSNQPQHF.

The genes are TRBV11-3 and TRBJ2-3; D gene uncertain. This CDR3 is 14 amino acids long. Germline V CDR1 and CDR2: SGHNT, YENEEA. The V end was cut by 0 bases, the J end by 4 bases, with 8 bases between. DNA for the CDR3: TGTGCCAGCAGCTTAGATTTGGCAGCAGATACGCAGTATTTT. As protein: CASSLDLAADTQYF.

The chain uses TRBV24-1 and TRBJ2-3; D is unresolved. This CDR3 has 13 residues. V was trimmed by 0 bases and J by 1 base, leaving 1 base between them. Germline assignment: CDR1 KGHDR and CDR2 SFDVKD. This chain's CDR3 is CATSDLGTDTQYF. CDR3 nucleotides: TGTGCCACCAGTGATTTGGGCACAGATACGCAGTATTTT.

This clonotype was picked up a small number of times. The chain employs TRBV7-8 and TRBJ1-1; TRBD1 agrees at 9 bases. The CDR3 loop spans 13 amino acids. Germline V lookup: CDR1 SGHVS, CDR2 FQNEAQ. Trimming at V came to 3 bases and at J to 4 bases, leaving 0 bases not matched to a gene. Here the CDR3 DNA reads TGTGCCAGCAGCTTGACAGGGGGCACTGAAGCTTTCTTT. This codes for CASSLTGGTEAFF.

Written as DNA, the CDR3 is TGTGCCATCAGTGAGCAGCGGGGGGCGTACAATGAGCAGTTCTTC. This gives the protein CAISEQRGAYNEQFF. The V call is TRBV10-3, the J call TRBJ2-1, with TRBD2 matching over 9 bases. The germline gives CDR1 ENHRY, CDR2 SYGVKD. The CDR3 totals 15 residues. The V gene end was trimmed by 2 bases and the J gene end by 4 bases; junction bases not matched to a gene: 3.